This TCR beta chain was identified during a study of control samples from healthy donors and cancer patients. In this sample, this clone turned up once. Sequencing used immunoSEQ multiplex PCR; TCRdb keeps in-frame clones, though not all of them. Of more than 100,000 clones detected, roughly nine tenths appear once; the ten largest clones hold about 7.2%. Per germline, CDR1 SGHNT and CDR2 YYREEE (reference sequence). The CDR3 is 14 residues long. The V and J ends lost 4 bases and 7 bases, in that order; junction bases with no gene match: 6. The chain carries TRBV5-4 and TRBJ2-4, with 9 bases matching TRBD1. Source material: blood. This TCR was sampled from a woman aged 18-29 years in good health. The CDR3 bases are TGTGCCAGCAGCCTGGACAGGGGAAGTAACATTCAGTACTTC. This sequence encodes CASSLDRGSNIQYF.